The 10 T cell receptor beta chains given below trace back to one sample, sequenced in a study of T cell responses to AZD1222 COVID-19 vaccine. TCRdb's table, derived via immunoSEQ multiplex PCR, lists solely in-frame clones and lacks some. The sample includes 96,000 or so clones, 89% of them seen just once. The sequenced sample was peripheral blood, obtained on day 0 of AZD1222 vaccination. These receptors were taken from an adult in good health.

The V and J genes are TRBV7-3 and TRBJ1-6; D is uncertain. The CDR3 has 14 residues. Germline values: CDR1 SGHTA, CDR2 FQGTGA. Trimming took off 5 bases at V and 9 bases at J, with 14 bases between the two ends. The CDR3 sequence: CASSRTGSRSPLHF. As DNA, the CDR3 is TGTGCCAGCAGCCGTACGGGATCGCGTTCACCCCTCCACTTT.

This chain joins TRBV19 and TRBJ2-6, with 7 bases fitting TRBD1. CDR3 length: 14 amino acids. Trimming cost V 5 bases and J 2 bases; bases outside gene matches: 0. The germline CDR1 and CDR2 sequences are LNHDA and SQIVND (reference sequence). The CDR3 loop reads CASSDRAGANVLTF. CDR3 sequence (DNA): TGTGCCAGTAGTGACAGGGCTGGGGCCAACGTCCTGACTTTC.

The genes are TRBV4-1 and TRBJ2-1; D is ambiguous. V was clipped by 0 bases and J by 8 bases, with 8 bases between them. The CDR3 extends over 13 amino acids. Germline CDR1 and CDR2: MGHRA and YSYEKL. CDR3 protein: CASSQESADEQFF. The CDR3, as DNA: TGCGCCAGCAGCCAAGAATCCGCGGATGAGCAGTTCTTC.

In DNA, the CDR3 is TGTGCCAGTAGTATAAAGATAGGGATCACTGAAGCTTTCTTT. Residues: CASSIKIGITEAFF. The chain is built from TRBV19 and TRBJ1-1; D call uncertain. The CDR3 covers 14 residues. V was cut by 2 bases and J by 4 bases, with 11 bases left in between. Germline V gives CDR1 LNHDA, CDR2 SQIVND (reference sequence).

This clone was counted between two and nine times. CDR3 sequence (DNA): TGTGCCAGCAGTCCGGGGCTTCGAAATCTTCAGCCCCAGCATTTT. Translation gives CASSPGLRNLQPQHF. The V gene is TRBV7-2, the J gene TRBJ1-5; possibly TRBD1 for D (5 bases). The CDR3 totals 15 residues. The V gene lost 6 bases and the J gene lost 6 bases, with 18 bases spanning the gap. CDR1 and CDR2 (germline): SGHTA, FQGNSA.

In its sample, this clone was seen once. This chain links TRBV6-5 with TRBJ1-5; 10 bases fit TRBD1. J lost 2 bases, V lost 2 bases, and 0 bases had no gene match. Germline V CDR1 and CDR2: MNHEY, SVGAGI. The CDR3 is 15 residues long. CDR3: CASSYGQGGNQPQHF. DNA for the CDR3: TGTGCCAGCAGTTACGGACAGGGGGGCAATCAGCCCCAGCATTTT.

The CDR3 loop is CASSYLNRGPYNEQFF. The CDR3 DNA sequence: TGTGCCAGCAGTTACTTGAACAGGGGACCCTACAATGAGCAGTTCTTC. The rearrangement links TRBV6-5 to TRBJ2-1; the match to TRBD1 covers 7 bases. CDR3 size: 16 residues. CDR1 is MNHEY and CDR2 is SVGAGI in the germline V gene. The V and J ends lost 1 base and 2 bases, in that order; junction bases with no gene match: 5.

This chain links TRBV18 with TRBJ2-5; D possibly corresponds to TRBD1 (6 bases). The germline CDR1 and CDR2 sequences are KGHSH and LQKENI. Trimming removed 1 base from V and 0 bases from J, with 9 bases in between. The CDR3 runs 15 residues. CDR3 DNA sequence: TGTGCCAGCTCACCACTTCAGGGGAACCAAGAGACCCAGTACTTC. Its protein is CASSPLQGNQETQYF.

The chain links TRBV6-4 to TRBJ1-2; 7 bases are a match to TRBD1. Trimming took 7 bases from V and 2 from J; bases not matched to a gene: 7. CDR3 length: 14 amino acids. CDR1 and CDR2 from the germline V gene are MRHNA and SNTAGT. The CDR3 DNA sequence: TGTGCCAGCACCGCAGGACAGGCAAACTATGGCTACACCTTC. Protein product: CASTAGQANYGYTF.

The rearrangement joins TRBV12-5 to TRBJ2-1; TRBD1 aligns across 8 bases. Germline CDR1 LGHNT, CDR2 FRNRAP. The ends lost 2 bases at V and 5 bases at J; junction bases unmatched: 8. CDR3 size: 16 residues. DNA for the CDR3: TGTGCTAGTGGTTTGAATCCGGACAGGGAGCACAATGAGCAGTTCTTC. Encoded protein: CASGLNPDREHNEQFF.